Here is one T cell receptor (beta chain) with its context. The antigen is unknown. Libraries were prepared by immunoSEQ multiplex PCR; TCRdb keeps only in-frame clonotypes and omits some of them. The table has more than 11,000 clones, 80% seen once; the top ten hold roughly 19%. Autoimmune disease history or systemic immunosuppression disqualified patients. Blood was sampled at baseline, cycle 4 day 1, and cycle 7 day 1. These data are taken from a study of OX40 agonist ivuxolimab in advanced cancers. Study-wide context: In three patients, partial responses were observed, one with hepatocellular carcinoma and two with cutaneous melanoma.

Germline assignment: CDR1 MRHNA and CDR2 SNTAGT. The CDR3 sequence is 13 residues long. Trimming left V 3 bases short and J 5 bases short, with 8 bases between. Study-wide results and caveats: By week 6 at 0.1 to 3.0 mg/kg, blood CD4+ and CD8+ T cells had expanded clonally.

The sequencing used CD4+ or CD8+ T cells sorted from blood, collected in a trial of the OX40 agonist ivuxolimab. V usage is TRBV6-4 and J usage is TRBJ1-5; tentative D call: TRBD1 (6 bases). The receptor's source is an adult with an advanced solid tumor such as melanoma, head and neck, liver or kidney cancer. CDR3 DNA sequence: TGTGCCAGCAGTGAGGACAGTCATCAGCCCCAGCATTTT. This sequence encodes CASSEDSHQPQHF.